This T cell receptor (beta chain) was identified during a study of blood T cell repertoires in COVID-19. Overall study context: Specimens from acute and convalescent COVID-19 originated in the United States, Italy and Spain. The cDNA or gDNA used as material had been derived from T cells, B-cell-depleted T cells, or PBMCs.

CDR1 is SGHVS, CDR2 FQNEAQ, per germline. Trimming removed 5 bases at V and 1 base at J, with 8 bases between. CDR3 length: 14 amino acids. Assay used: immunoSEQ multiplex PCR; TCRdb lists only in-frame clones, some missing. This table holds over 350,000 clones, around nine tenths found once. This receptor was taken from a woman aged 30 to 39 with acute or convalescent COVID-19. Sequenced material: peripheral blood. The V call is TRBV7-8, the J call TRBJ2-2, with D unclear. CDR3 bases: TGTGCCAGCAGCCTAGACGGGAACACCGGGGAGCTGTTTTTT. This encodes CASSLDGNTGELFF.